This T cell receptor (beta chain) was sequenced in a study of blood T cell repertoires in COVID-19. About the study: Sample material is recorded as cDNA or gDNA derived from T cells, B-cell-depleted T cells, or PBMCs.

There are 12 residues in the CDR3. In germline, CDR1 is GTSNPN, CDR2 SVGIG (reference sequence). The V end was cut by 1 base, the J end by 10 bases, with 11 bases between. This table comes from immunoSEQ multiplex PCR, and its TCRdb copy is limited to in-frame clones, with some not included. The table has 250,000 or so clones, around nine tenths seen once. Participants had their cohort set by participant-reported clinical history. The sequence was collected from a woman in her forties who had been exposed to COVID-19. This chain joins TRBV30 and TRBJ2-1, with TRBD2 as a possible D gene (6 bases). Material for sequencing was PBMCs or T cells enriched from blood (not recorded which). In DNA, the CDR3 is TGTGCCTGGAGTGATAGGAGGGGAGAGCAGTTCTTC. Protein product: CAWSDRRGEQFF.